Reported below is one T cell receptor beta chain. Which antigen it targets is not known. No qualities accompany the bases; no much larger clone lies one base away. V is clipped by 3 bases and J by 0 bases, and the sequence between their germline boundaries is 12 bases long. From the germline V gene, CDR1 is SGHTA and CDR2 is FQGNSA. Counted from cysteine to phenylalanine, this CDR3 has 16 amino acids. CDR3 DNA is the only sequence kept; it has 48 bases, read in frame from the first base. This specimen comes from a study of beta chain features in type 1 diabetes (dated by TCRdb to 2017 to 2018). Concerning the study at large: Mean age, gender distribution, total cell number and subset yield did not differ between patients and healthy donors. Across all samples, 107,917,701 sorted cells were examined, and cell number per subset correlated strongly with RNA yield. The study compared the TCRB repertoires of sorted circulating CD4+ T cell subsets in recently diagnosed type 1 diabetes patients with those in matched healthy donors. Whereas all 30 or so donors provided naive and central memory subsets, regulatory and stem cell-like memory subsets were isolated from just 8 patients and roughly eight healthy donors. On the study overall, not on this receptor specifically: Patients with type 1 diabetes made fewer insertions and deleted more nucleotides at VDJ recombination sites, implying thymic rearrangement abnormalities. Naive, central memory and regulatory TCRB repertoires appeared to be more alike among patients than among healthy donors. Because cDNA was sequenced instead of genomic DNA, highly expressing activated cells could be over-represented, though the groups showed no difference in activation or CD3 levels. Because the HLA sub-analyses included only small numbers of individuals, any influence of HLA type on TCRB rearrangement was left unresolved. Type 1 diabetes patients showed a moderate but significant shortening of TCRB CDR3 length in all four CD4+ subsets. PCR might favor shorter templates, but patient and control samples were amplified and corrected together, so any skew would affect both groups equally.

The entire amount of isolated RNA was reverse transcribed using the High Capacity cDNA Reverse Transcription Kit, so the sequenced TCRB transcripts were expressed ones. Naive, central memory and regulatory T cell samples underwent deep immunoSEQ sequencing, averaging around 3.6 million total reads per sample. Sorted cells were lysed in RLT buffer and RNA was extracted with DNase-treated RNeasy Micro or Mini kits, depending on cell number. To prevent cross-contamination, every cell subset was processed on its own, while patient and healthy donor samples were processed together. The immunoSEQ multiplex PCR was used to amplify TCRB sequences from cDNA, yielding 87-bp fragments that span the CDR3 region. Sequencing of the amplicons was done on the Illumina HiSeq platform. Regarding the original processing steps: PCR bias was computationally corrected using synthetic template baselines, reads within Hamming distance 2 were collapsed, and singletons that could not be merged were discarded. By aligning reads against IMGT, V, D and J genes, CDR3 length, and insertions or deletions at six rearrangement sites were assigned. Within each subset, clonotype counts were normalized to sorted cell number, after which true diversity and Gini coefficients were computed with the tcR R package. The overlap coefficient, calculated on TCRB nucleotide sequences, was used to quantify repertoire sharing. TCRdb stores this immuneACCESS table with in-frame sequences only. Part of the clones is absent; in the studies checked, under half of the shortfall reflects unresolved V genes, and no reason is known for the rest. V and J calls plus clone size are reproduced from that table; the DNA served to infer D and trimming. This sample has more than 300,000 clones in its table, and about a tenth of those were observed once. The leading ten clones occupy around 1% of the sample.

A single peripheral blood draw of 95 to 150 mL on average was collected from each donor into heparinised tubes. A BD FACSAria II and a panel including CD45RO, CCR7, CD25, CD127, CD95 and CD27 were used to sort naive, central memory, regulatory and stem cell-like memory CD4+ T cells. Purity was above 95% for every sorted population. PBMCs were separated immediately by Lymphoprep density gradient centrifugation and were stained directly, without being cultured. So that batch effects would be minimized, each experiment stained and sorted samples in pairs, pairing one healthy donor with one patient. This sequence uses TRBV7-2 and TRBJ2-1; the D element might be TRBD1 or TRBD2, as each aligns at 5 bases. Sequencing was done on a sample of central memory CD4+ T cells from blood. The receptor was derived from a man aged 25-40 years with type 1 diabetes. The nucleotide sequence reads TGTGCCAGCAGCTTGTTCGGGGACCGCTCCTACAATGAGCAGTTCTTC. This yields the protein CASSLFGDRSYNEQFF.